The 15 T cell receptor beta chains in this list originate from one sample, sequenced in a study of T cell responses to AZD1222 COVID-19 vaccine (TCRdb year 2021). Library creation used the immunoSEQ multiplex PCR assay. The table comes from immuneACCESS by way of TCRdb, which keeps in-frame sequences with V and J called. Part of the clones is missing from these tables; in studies checked, under half for an unresolved V gene and the rest for unknown reasons. This sample holds approximately 110,000 clones; 70% to 90% were observed only once. The top ten constitute 2% to 2.5% of the sample. What the time point label conveys for this sample: about 28 days (+/-7) after the second vaccine dose. Sequencing used peripheral blood, obtained 28 days after the second AZD1222 dose. These receptors were obtained from an adult who received the AZD1222 COVID-19 vaccine.

V gene TRBV5-1 combines with J gene TRBJ1-1; D not certain. Trimming removed 5 bases from V and 1 base from J, with 12 bases in between. CDR3 length: 14 residues. Germline CDR1 reads SGHRS; CDR2 reads YFSETQ. This CDR3 reads CASSRNSGNTEAFF. The CDR3 DNA reads TGCGCCAGCAGTCGTAACTCAGGGAACACTGAAGCTTTCTTT.

This clone occurred once. V gene TRBV28 combines with J gene TRBJ2-7; D might be TRBD1 (6 bases). V gave up 8 bases and J gave up 2 bases, with 16 bases separating them. The CDR3 sequence is 14 residues long. Germline lookup yields CDR1 MDHEN and CDR2 SYDVKM. The CDR3 here is CASRLQGSPYEQYF. Written as DNA, the CDR3 is TGTGCCAGCCGCCTGCAGGGGTCTCCCTACGAGCAGTACTTC. The full variable domain, rest sourced from reference TRBV28 and TRBJ2-7, is DVKVTQSSRYLVKRTGEKVFLECVQDMDHENMFWYRQDPGLGLRLIYFSYDVKMKEKGDIPEGYSVSREKKERFSLILESASTNQTSMYLCASRLQGSPYEQYFGPGTRLTVT.

The chain recombines TRBV4-2 with TRBJ1-4, with TRBD1 as a possible D gene (6 bases). V lost 1 base and J lost 0, with 12 bases in between. The CDR3 is made up of 17 amino acids. CDR1 and CDR2 (germline): LGHNA, YNFKEQ. The CDR3: CASSQVGTRATNEKLFF. The CDR3 nucleotides read TGTGCCAGCAGCCAAGTAGGGACACGTGCAACTAATGAAAAACTGTTTTTT.

J is TRBJ1-1 and V is TRBV19; D gene unclear. This CDR3 region has 13 residues. CDR1 and CDR2 from the germline V gene are LNHDA and SQIVND (reference sequence). Trimming cost V 1 base and J 0 bases, with 3 bases left between them. The CDR3 loop reads CASSIVMNTEAFF. CDR3 in DNA: TGTGCCAGTAGTATAGTTATGAACACTGAAGCTTTCTTT.

This clone was counted a few times. The chain links TRBV19 to TRBJ2-7, with D hard to call. The CDR3 runs to 14 residues. V lost 5 bases and J 2 bases, leaving 13 bases between the germline ends. Germline V gene lookup returns CDR1 LNHDA and CDR2 SQIVND (reference sequence). The CDR3 loop reads CASSDSEIAYEQYF. The DNA of the CDR3 is TGTGCCAGTAGTGATTCCGAAATAGCCTACGAGCAGTACTTC.

The gene calls are TRBV28 and TRBJ2-7; the match to TRBD1 covers 7 bases. The CDR3 is made up of 14 amino acids. Germline CDR1 reads MDHEN; CDR2 reads SYDVKM. J gave up 7 bases and V 5 bases, and 11 bases lay outside the gene matches. This chain's CDR3 is CASSATGVLEEQYF. The CDR3 DNA is TGTGCCAGCAGTGCTACAGGGGTCTTGGAGGAGCAGTACTTC.

The table lists this clone with a few counts. V gene TRBV7-3 combines with J gene TRBJ2-2; the D gene is possibly TRBD2 (5 bases). The CDR3 is made up of 14 amino acids. CDR1 SGHTA and CDR2 FQGTGA come from the germline V gene. Trimming took 4 bases from V and 1 from J, leaving 7 bases between them. In nucleotides, the CDR3 is TGTGCCAGCAGCTCCAGCGGGAACACCGGGGAGCTGTTTTTT. Encoded protein: CASSSSGNTGELFF.

This chain connects TRBV9 to TRBJ1-2; 11 positions match TRBD1. This CDR3 is built from 16 residues. Germline values: CDR1 SGDLS, CDR2 YYNGEE. V dropped 4 bases and J dropped 7; count of bases not matched to a gene: 12. The CDR3 spells CASSPNPGQGASGYTF. CDR3 nucleotides: TGTGCCAGCAGCCCTAACCCAGGACAGGGGGCCTCTGGCTACACCTTC.

V usage is TRBV24-1 and J usage is TRBJ1-2; perhaps TRBD1 as D (6 bases). Trimming stripped 4 bases from V and 6 bases from J, with 8 bases between. The germline V gene encodes CDR1 KGHDR and CDR2 SFDVKD. There are 12 residues in the CDR3. This CDR3 is CATSDYRDGYTF. The CDR3 DNA follows: TGTGCCACCAGTGACTACAGGGATGGCTACACCTTC.

The chain combines TRBV10-3 with TRBJ2-7; 11 bases agree with TRBD1. Germline V lookup: CDR1 ENHRY, CDR2 SYGVKD. The CDR3 spans 13 residues. Trimming cost V 6 bases and J 2 bases; bases outside gene matches: 0. CDR3 sequence (DNA): TGTGCCATCAGGGGACAGGGGGCCTACGAGCAGTACTTC. Its translation: CAIRGQGAYEQYF.

The chain links TRBV28 to TRBJ2-5, with 12 bases aligning to TRBD1. Germline loops: CDR1 MDHEN, CDR2 SYDVKM. This CDR3 is 14 amino acids long. J lost 4 bases, V lost 7 bases, and 4 bases had no gene match. CDR3 DNA: TGTGCCAGCATGGGACAGGGGGCGCGAGAGACCCAGTACTTC. Protein product: CASMGQGARETQYF.

In its sample, this clone was seen once. The chain links TRBV28 to TRBJ1-5; TRBD1 is a possible D gene (5 bases). Trimming left V 3 bases short and J 9 bases short, with 12 bases between. CDR3 length: 13 amino acids. The germline V gene has CDR1 MDHEN and CDR2 SYDVKM. CDR3 sequence: CASSFGGVRPQHF. As DNA, the CDR3 is TGTGCCAGCAGTTTCGGGGGAGTGCGGCCCCAGCATTTT. The complete variable domain, with remaining parts taken from reference TRBV28 and TRBJ1-5, reads DVKVTQSSRYLVKRTGEKVFLECVQDMDHENMFWYRQDPGLGLRLIYFSYDVKMKEKGDIPEGYSVSREKKERFSLILESASTNQTSMYLCASSFGGVRPQHFGDGTRLSIL.

The V call is TRBV7-8, the J call TRBJ1-5; D uncertain. The CDR3 has 13 residues. Per the germline V gene, CDR1 is SGHVS and CDR2 is FQNEAQ. Trimming cost V 2 bases and J 6 bases, with 8 bases left between them. The CDR3 nucleotides are TGTGCCAGCAGCTTAATCTTCGGTCAGCCCCAGCATTTT. The encoded protein is CASSLIFGQPQHF.

The chain uses TRBV5-1 and TRBJ2-1; 8 bases are shared with TRBD2. Per germline, CDR1 SGHRS and CDR2 YFSETQ. The CDR3 has 15 residues. Unmatched junction bases numbered 8, after V lost 2 bases and J lost 7 bases. CDR3 region: CASSFQAGVGNEQFF. In nucleotides, the CDR3 is TGCGCCAGCAGCTTTCAAGCGGGAGTGGGGAATGAGCAGTTCTTC.

The chain carries TRBV15 and TRBJ1-4, with D uncertain. This CDR3 comprises 16 residues. The V end lost 0 bases, the J end lost 7 bases, and 15 bases lay between the germline ends. Germline V gives CDR1 LNHNV, CDR2 YYDKDF (reference sequence). The CDR3: CATSRDRLGNREKLFF. In nucleotides, the CDR3 is TGTGCCACCAGCAGAGATAGGTTAGGAAACCGTGAAAAACTGTTTTTT.